Listed here are 10 T cell receptor beta chains from one sample, sequenced in a study of metastatic and nonmetastatic thyroid tumors. Thyroid surgery took place with no prior treatment in any patient. TCRdb re-called the PCR reads via MiXCR. The sample has 30,000 to 35,000 clones, 30% seen once. Sequenced: blood. These receptors all come from a female donor with papillary thyroid cancer or a benign thyroid nodule (not recorded which). Some clones in this sample may be carry-over from other donors' samples.

This clone appeared a few times. The J gene is TRBJ2-3, the V gene TRBV12-3 or TRBV12-4; TRBD2 might be the D (6 bases). V was clipped by 6 bases and J by 1 base, with 20 bases between them. The CDR3 totals 17 residues. This CDR3 is CASSQGIIGRGTDTQYF. The CDR3, as DNA: TGTGCCAGCAGCCAAGGTATTATCGGGAGAGGCACAGATACGCAGTATTTT.

Comment on this clone: One end of the junction fails to match germline, which may point to a read error. CDR3 sequence reads: CGSSYSGTGDDEQFF. The CDR3 region has the DNA TGTGGCAGCAGTTACTCTGGGACTGGGGATGATGAGCAGTTCTTC. This chain links TRBV6-2 or TRBV6-3 with TRBJ2-1; D possibly corresponds to TRBD2 (6 bases). Germline V gene data show CDR1 as MNHEY and CDR2 as SVGEGT. This CDR3 spans 15 amino acids.

As concerns this clone: The junction shows a germline mismatch at one end, possibly a read error. J is TRBJ2-7 and V is TRBV11-1, with 7 bases identical to TRBD2. The CDR3 consists of 19 residues. The V gene's germline CDR1 is SGHAT and CDR2 FQDESV (reference sequence). The CDR3 DNA is TGTGCCAGCAGCGGGGAGGGGCTATCCCCTACGGTTTACCCCTACGAGCATTACTTC. It is translated as CASSGEGLSPTVYPYEHYF.

This clone occurred once. The CDR3 loop is CAWRGRGHSYEQYF. CDR3 bases: TGTGCCTGGAGAGGGCGGGGTCACTCCTACGAGCAGTACTTC. The chain carries TRBV30 and TRBJ2-7, with D possibly TRBD2 on 6 matching bases. Germline-derived CDR1 and CDR2 are GTSNPN and SVGIG (reference sequence). V shed 3 bases and J shed 0 bases, with 12 bases lying between them. The CDR3 has 14 amino acids.

V is TRBV7-8 and J is TRBJ2-7, with D tentatively TRBD1 or TRBD2 (5 bases each). The V gene's germline CDR1 is SGHVS and CDR2 FQNEAQ. The CDR3 has 14 residues. Trimming stripped 7 bases from V and 3 bases from J, with 16 bases between. CDR3: CASIPIGAGYEQYF. Written as DNA, the CDR3 is TGTGCCAGCATCCCGATAGGGGCGGGCTACGAGCAGTACTTC.

Concerning this clone itself: Sequence at one end of the junction differs from germline and may be a read error. V usage is TRBV4-1 and J usage is TRBJ2-7; 7 bases line up with TRBD1. The CDR3 has 16 amino acids. Germline CDR1 is MGHRA and CDR2 is YSYEKL. The CDR3 loop is CASSQVGGSVSYEHYF. As DNA, the CDR3 is TGCGCCAGCAGCCAAGTAGGGGGCAGTGTATCCTACGAGCACTACTTC.

This clone was observed at least ten times. The gene calls are TRBV28 and TRBJ2-5; tentatively, D is TRBD2 (6 bases). Looked up from germline, CDR1 is MDHEN and CDR2 is SYDVKM. The CDR3 length is 15 residues. V was shortened by 4 bases and J by 1 base, with 13 bases between the two germline ends. The CDR3 nucleotides are TGTGCCAGCAGTTCCGCCGGGACTTCCCAAGAGACCCAGTACTTC. Protein sequence: CASSSAGTSQETQYF.

This clone was seen a handful of times. The gene calls are TRBV6-5 and TRBJ2-2; D uncertain. The germline V gene encodes CDR1 MNHEY and CDR2 SVGAGI. There are 14 residues in the CDR3. Trimming removed 0 bases from V and 5 bases from J, with 7 bases in between. The CDR3 protein is CASSYSLLTGELFF. Written as DNA, the CDR3 is TGTGCCAGCAGTTACTCCCTGCTAACCGGGGAGCTGTTTTTT.

The rearrangement uses TRBV6-1 and TRBJ2-5; no clear D. Trimming took 2 bases from V and 8 from J, leaving 9 bases between them. The germline gives CDR1 MNHNS, CDR2 SASEGT. The CDR3 spans 12 residues. Here the CDR3 DNA reads TGTGCCAGCAGTGAAAGATGGGATACCCAGTACTTC. Residues: CASSERWDTQYF.

This clone is medium-sized in the sample. The V gene is TRBV28, the J gene TRBJ2-5; no definite D call. The length of the CDR3 is 11 residues. CDR1 is MDHEN, CDR2 SYDVKM, per germline. The ends were cut back, 8 bases at V and 7 bases at J, with 11 bases in the middle. The CDR3 bases are TGTGCCAGCGGCCGGAAAGGGACCCAGTACTTC. Encoded protein: CASGRKGTQYF.